Included here is one T cell receptor beta chain sequence, with context. CDR3 length equals 16 residues. TCRdb recomputed calls from the RT-PCR reads with MiXCR, one row per CDR3 protein. Of 650,000 to 800,000 distinct CDR3 sequences listed, more than 13% were seen once; the top ten hold 3.6%. The sequenced material came from memory CD4+ T cells from blood. This TCR came from a female donor in good health, serving as a healthy control. The genes are TRBV21-1 and TRBJ2-1. TRBV21-1 represents a pseudogene. In DNA form, the CDR3 reads TGTGCCAGCAGCAAACCCCTTAGCGGGAACTACAATGAGCAGTTCTTC. As protein: CASSKPLSGNYNEQFF.